A single TCR beta chain is shown here with its context. Its antigen is not known. These data originate in a study of radiation and T cells in renal cell carcinoma. General study results and limits: Top tumor clonotypes rose in blood 2 weeks post-radiation, then contracted.

Sequencing used immunoSEQ multiplex PCR; TCRdb keeps in-frame clones, though not all of them. The table includes approximately 100,000 clones, roughly 90% detected once. As to time point: baseline pretreatment blood. The sample's treatment: 15 Gy SBRT to primary tumor, nephrectomy 4 weeks later. The patient's renal cell carcinoma had clear cell pathology. CDR1 MRHNA and CDR2 SNTAGT come from the germline V gene. The CDR3 has 14 residues. V was pared by 8 bases and J by 0 bases, with 14 bases between. The specimen was blood, collected from a patient whose treatment included radiotherapy and nephrectomy. The V gene is TRBV6-4, the J gene TRBJ2-7, with D uncertain. The TCR originated in a man in his fifties or sixties with renal cell carcinoma. The CDR3 region is CASRKSENSYEQYF. The CDR3 DNA follows: TGTGCCAGCCGCAAGTCGGAAAACTCCTACGAGCAGTACTTC.